Listed here are 9 T cell receptor beta chains from one sample, sequenced in a study of blood T cell repertoires in COVID-19. TCRdb's table, derived via immunoSEQ multiplex PCR, lists solely in-frame clones and lacks some. The data show 56,000 or so clones, approximately 86% seen once. What was sequenced was peripheral blood. The receptors originated from a woman older than 75 with active COVID-19.

CDR3 protein: CASLRGETQYF. CDR3 nucleotide sequence: TGTGCTAGTCTGAGGGGGGAGACCCAGTACTTC. This chain uses TRBV12-5 with TRBJ2-5; TRBD1 is a possible D gene (6 bases). In germline, CDR1 is LGHNT, CDR2 FRNRAP. This CDR3 is 11 amino acids long. The V end was cut by 8 bases, the J end by 5 bases, with 9 bases between.

The chain has TRBV4-3 and TRBJ2-2, with 13 bases aligning to TRBD2. Per germline, CDR1 LGHNA and CDR2 YSLEER. The V and J ends lost 4 bases and 7 bases, in that order; junction bases with no gene match: 12. The CDR3 runs 18 residues. In DNA, the CDR3 is TGCGCCAGCAGCCGAGACACACCGGGACTAGCGGGGATCGGGGAGCTGTTTTTT. Its protein product is CASSRDTPGLAGIGELFF.

The chain combines TRBV2 with TRBJ2-7; 7 positions agree with TRBD2. Germline trimming cut 6 bases from V and 0 bases from J; bases unmatched to any gene: 8. Germline V gene sequence: CDR1 SNHLY, CDR2 FYNNEI. The CDR3 length is 15 residues. CDR3 DNA: TGTGCCAGCAGGGAAAGTAGCGGGCGCTCCTACGAGCAGTACTTC. It codes for CASRESSGRSYEQYF.

The chain couples TRBV29-1 to TRBJ2-5; the D gene is possibly TRBD2 (7 bases). V lost 4 bases, J lost 5 bases, and 14 bases lay in between. Per germline, CDR1 SQVTM and CDR2 ANQGSEA. The CDR3 runs 13 residues. In DNA, the CDR3 is TGCAGCGTTGCTGAACAGGGAGGGGAGACCCAGTACTTC. Translated: CSVAEQGGETQYF.

J is TRBJ2-1 and V is TRBV27, with 10 bases aligning to TRBD1. This CDR3 is built from 15 residues. Germline values: CDR1 MNHEY, CDR2 SMNVEV (reference sequence). The V segment lost 6 bases and the J segment 4 bases; nucleotides outside the gene matches: 6. As DNA, the CDR3 is TGTGCCAGCAGGGACAGGGGGATGGAGTACAATGAGCAGTTCTTC. Translated, it gives CASRDRGMEYNEQFF.

With regard to this clone: The junction differs from germline at one of its ends, possibly a read error. The rearrangement links TRBV7-7 to TRBJ2-1, with D perhaps matching TRBD2 (5 bases). The CDR3 spans 14 residues. CDR1 is SSHAT, CDR2 FNYEAQ, per germline (reference sequence). CDR3 coding DNA: TGTGCTAGCAGCTTATTCGACGGGAACAATGAGCAGTTCTTC. Protein product: CASSLFDGNNEQFF.

The genes are TRBV9 and TRBJ1-1; no reliable D call. Trimming took off 4 bases at V and 10 bases at J, with 20 bases between the two ends. The CDR3 consists of 14 residues. Germline CDR1 SGDLS, CDR2 YYNGEE. The CDR3 is CASSPRSGGRAAFF. The CDR3 DNA reads as TGTGCCAGCAGCCCCCGGTCCGGAGGCCGAGCAGCTTTCTTT.

The chain joins TRBV5-4 to TRBJ2-7; TRBD1 aligns across 9 bases. V lost 0 bases to trimming and J lost 0 bases; unmatched junction nucleotides: 4. The CDR3 spans 16 residues. Germline CDR1 reads SGHNT; CDR2 reads YYREEE (reference sequence). The CDR3: CASSLVRTGASYEQYF. The CDR3 DNA sequence: TGTGCCAGCAGCTTGGTTAGGACAGGGGCCTCCTACGAGCAGTACTTC. The entire variable domain, with the rest obtained from reference TRBV5-4 and TRBJ2-7, is as follows: ETGVTQSPTHLIKTRGQQVTLRCSSQSGHNTVSWYQQALGQGPQFIFQYYREEENGRGNFPPRFSGLQFPNYSSELNVNALELDDSALYLCASSLVRTGASYEQYFGPGTRLTVT.

This clone was recorded only once. The CDR3 protein is CSASSSVTDTQYF. The CDR3 DNA reads TGCAGTGCTAGTTCGAGTGTAACGGATACGCAGTATTTT. The rearrangement uses TRBV20-1 and TRBJ2-3; no reliable D call. This CDR3 is built from 13 residues. Per the germline V gene, CDR1 is DFQATT and CDR2 is SNEGSKA (reference sequence). V shed 3 bases and J shed 6 bases, with 13 bases lying between them.